One sample yielded the 25 T cell receptor beta chains listed below, sequenced in a study of blood T cells in healthy people across ages. Next came a second PCR, run for about 6 to 12 cycles, which used a sample-barcoded 5' primer along with a J-beta primer mix. TCRdb analysed the 5' RACE reads with MiXCR anew, one entry per CDR3 protein. The sample records about a million distinct CDR3 sequences, under 50% being singletons. The sequenced material came from blood. The receptors were gathered from a man aged 25-40 years in good health.

This clonotype has more than one count but fewer than ten. The rearrangement joins TRBV20-1 to TRBJ2-5; maybe TRBD2 (5 bases). V was clipped by 6 bases and J by 11 bases, with 22 bases between them. The germline V gene encodes CDR1 DFQATT and CDR2 SNEGSKA (reference sequence). The CDR3 sequence is 13 residues long. For the CDR3, the DNA is TGCAGTGCCTTAATACCCGGTCCCGGGGAGCAGTACTTC. It encodes CSALIPGPGEQYF.

The chain combines TRBV5-1 with TRBJ1-2; D unresolved. The length of the CDR3 is 15 residues. V gave up 0 bases and J gave up 4 bases, with 13 bases separating them. CDR1 SGHRS and CDR2 YFSETQ come from the germline V gene. CDR3: CASSLAGESLYGYTF. The CDR3, as DNA: TGCGCCAGCAGCTTGGCTGGGGAATCACTCTATGGCTACACCTTC.

This clonotype was seen only a few times. This rearrangement joins TRBV27 to TRBJ1-5; D unresolved. V gave up 3 bases and J gave up 3 bases, with 9 bases separating them. This CDR3 is built from 14 residues. CDR1 is MNHEY, CDR2 SMNVEV, per germline (reference sequence). In nucleotides, the CDR3 is TGTGCCAGCAGTTTCGAAAAAAACAATCAGCCCCAGCATTTT. Its protein product is CASSFEKNNQPQHF.

In this sample, this clonotype turned up a few times. The V and J genes are TRBV5-1 and TRBJ1-1, with D uncertain. Germline CDR1 SGHRS, CDR2 YFSETQ. The CDR3 is 14 amino acids. V lost 0 bases to trimming and J lost 1 base, with 7 bases between them. The CDR3 nucleotides are TGCGCCAGCAGCTTGGACAGCTCGAACACTGAAGCTTTCTTT. Protein product: CASSLDSSNTEAFF. Full variable domain (rest looked up from reference TRBV5-1 and TRBJ1-1): KAGVTQTPRYLIKTRGQQVTLSCSPISGHRSVSWYQQTPGQGLQFLFEYFSETQRNKGNFPGRFSGRQFSNSRSEMNVSTLELGDSALYLCASSLDSSNTEAFFGQGTRLTVV.

The genes are TRBV12-3 or TRBV12-4 and TRBJ2-2, with 9 bases lining up with TRBD1. Losses at the gene ends were 6 bases for V and 1 base for J; bases not matched to a gene: 3. The CDR3 is made up of 15 amino acids. CDR3 DNA sequence: TGTGCCAGCAGCCTGGACAGGGGGAACACCGGGGAGCTGTTTTTT. Translating it yields CASSLDRGNTGELFF.

The rearrangement links TRBV9 to TRBJ2-7, with D perhaps TRBD1 (6 bases). The J call may be wrong; the DNA end is better matched by TRBJ2-5. CDR1 and CDR2 from the germline V gene are SGDLS and YYNGEE. The CDR3 is 15 amino acids. The CDR3: CASSPQGLAPETQYF. The CDR3 DNA reads as TGTGCCAGCAGCCCCCAGGGGCTAGCTCCGGAGACCCAGTACTTC.

The chain employs TRBV20-1 and TRBJ2-1, with D possibly matching TRBD1 (6 bases). The germline CDR1 and CDR2 sequences are DFQATT and SNEGSKA (reference sequence). Trimming shortened V by 4 bases and J by 4 bases, and 11 bases separated the two germline ends. This CDR3 region has 13 residues. CDR3 in DNA: TGCAGTGCTAAGGGGGTCGGGTACAATGAGCAGTTCTTC. Protein product: CSAKGVGYNEQFF.

V is TRBV7-9 and J is TRBJ1-2, with D unclear. Trimming took 1 base from V and 8 from J, leaving 17 bases between them. This CDR3 region has 15 residues. Germline CDR1 is SEHNR and CDR2 is FQNEAQ (reference sequence). CDR3 amino acids: CASSLELPGSNGYTF. DNA of the CDR3: TGTGCCAGCAGCTTAGAGTTGCCGGGTTCAAACGGCTACACCTTC.

This chain links TRBV7-9 with TRBJ1-2; the match to TRBD1 covers 8 bases. Germline CDR1 SEHNR, CDR2 FQNEAQ (reference sequence). This CDR3 has 14 amino acids. V was clipped by 5 bases and J by 6 bases; unmatched bases: 8. CDR3 nucleotides: TGTGCCAGCAGCGCCGACCAGGGGGCGGATGGCTACACCTTC. Amino acids: CASSADQGADGYTF.

In this sample, this clonotype turned up many times. This chain links TRBV7-2 with TRBJ2-5; D remains unclear. With 3 bases removed from V and 13 bases from J, the gap between germline ends came to 15 bases. CDR1 and CDR2 (germline): SGHTA, FQGNSA. The CDR3 spans 12 residues. The CDR3, as DNA: TGTGCCAGCAGCTTTCCCCCCCGGCCTCGGTACTTC. It codes for CASSFPPRPRYF.

This chain links TRBV5-4 with TRBJ2-1; 10 bases match TRBD1. This CDR3 comprises 13 residues. The V and J ends lost 4 bases and 8 bases, in that order; junction bases with no gene match: 3. Germline CDR1 reads SGHNT; CDR2 reads YYREEE (reference sequence). CDR3 nucleotide sequence: TGTGCCAGCAGCGTGACAGGGGGCCATGAGCAGTTCTTC. Protein product: CASSVTGGHEQFF.

The gene calls are TRBV27 and TRBJ2-1; weak D call: TRBD2 (7 bases). The DNA end favors TRBJ2-7, so the J call may be wrong. The CDR3 extends over 13 amino acids. Germline values: CDR1 MNHEY, CDR2 SMNVEV (reference sequence). The CDR3 coding sequence is TGTGCCAGCGGGGGGGCCTTCTACAATGAGCAGTACTTC. This gives the protein CASGGAFYNEQYF.

This clonotype has only a few counts. This sequence joins TRBV28 and TRBJ2-1; D call uncertain. V was shortened by 2 bases and J by 3 bases, with 11 bases between the two germline ends. Germline CDR1 reads MDHEN; CDR2 reads SYDVKM. The CDR3 is 15 amino acids. In nucleotides, the CDR3 is TGTGCCAGCAGTTTAGAAGGCCGATTCTACAATGAGCAGTTCTTC. Its translation is CASSLEGRFYNEQFF.

This clonotype was detected a few times. This sequence joins TRBV24-1 and TRBJ2-3, with TRBD2 as a possible D gene (5 bases). Germline V gene lookup returns CDR1 KGHDR and CDR2 SFDVKD. The CDR3 extends over 14 amino acids. V was pared by 3 bases and J by 4 bases, with 10 bases between. CDR3 sequence: CATSDPTSPDTQYF. CDR3 DNA: TGTGCCACCAGTGATCCAACTAGTCCAGATACGCAGTATTTT.

This sequence joins TRBV30 and TRBJ1-5; TRBD1 matches at 10 bases. Per the germline V gene, CDR1 is GTSNPN and CDR2 is SVGIG (reference sequence). The J segment lost 6 bases and the V segment lost 5 bases, leaving 7 bases of the junction unmatched. The CDR3 loop spans 14 amino acids. In DNA form, the CDR3 reads TGTGCCTGGGGGGACAGGGGAGTGACTCAGCCCCAGCATTTT. This sequence encodes CAWGDRGVTQPQHF.

This chain links TRBV25-1 with TRBJ1-6; 7 bases align to TRBD1. V lost 6 bases and J lost 10; bases outside the gene matches: 6. The CDR3 extends over 13 amino acids. Germline lookup yields CDR1 MGHDK and CDR2 SYGVNS. The CDR3 bases are TGTGCCAGCAGACGTGGGACAGACTCACCCCTCCACTTT. Protein sequence: CASRRGTDSPLHF.

The chain joins TRBV27 to TRBJ2-3; 8 bases align to TRBD2. Germline CDR1 is MNHEY and CDR2 is SMNVEV (reference sequence). V trimming: 8 bases; J trimming: 2 bases; junction bases outside the gene matches: 6. The CDR3 runs to 14 residues. The CDR3: CASGISGDTDTQYF. CDR3 nucleotide sequence: TGTGCCAGCGGTATTAGCGGGGACACAGATACGCAGTATTTT.

This clonotype was found a few times. The gene calls are TRBV3-1 and TRBJ1-1, with 9 bases lining up with TRBD1. The CDR3 is 17 residues long. The J segment lost 1 base and the V segment lost 3 bases, leaving 9 bases of the junction unmatched. The germline CDR1 and CDR2 sequences are LGHDT and YNNKEL (reference sequence). This chain's CDR3 is CASSHQPGQGGNTEAFF. In DNA form, the CDR3 reads TGTGCCAGCAGCCACCAACCGGGACAGGGAGGGAACACTGAAGCTTTCTTT.

The J gene is TRBJ1-1, the V gene TRBV10-2; no firm D call. Looked up from germline, CDR1 is WSHSY and CDR2 is SAAADI. Trimming cost V 0 bases and J 8 bases, with 7 bases left between them. The CDR3 contains 12 residues. CDR3 in DNA: TGCGCCAGCAGTGAGTCGACCGGGGAAGCTTTCTTT. Amino acid sequence: CASSESTGEAFF.

This sequence joins TRBV12-3 or TRBV12-4 and TRBJ1-2; D gene unclear. V was trimmed by 4 bases and J by 4 bases, leaving 10 bases between them. CDR3 length: 13 residues. The CDR3 loop is CASSSYKIYGYTF. The DNA for the CDR3 is TGTGCCAGCAGTTCGTATAAAATCTATGGCTACACCTTC.

The chain uses TRBV5-1 and TRBJ1-6, with D maybe TRBD1 (5 bases). V was cut by 0 bases and J by 10 bases, with 14 bases left in between. The CDR3 contains 15 residues. Germline V gives CDR1 SGHRS, CDR2 YFSETQ. This CDR3 is CASSLVPGEGSPLHF. In DNA, the CDR3 is TGCGCCAGCAGCTTGGTTCCGGGGGAAGGCTCACCCCTCCACTTT.

Remarks on this clonotype: The junction and the germline gene differ at one end; a read error may be behind it. CDR3 amino acids: CSASRSGSTKAFF. The CDR3 DNA follows: TGCAGTGCTTCGCGCTCAGGGAGCACTAAAGCTTTCTTT. This chain links TRBV20-1 with TRBJ1-1; possibly TRBD1 for D (5 bases). The CDR3 has 13 residues. In germline, CDR1 is DFQATT, CDR2 SNEGSKA (reference sequence).

This clonotype was recorded only once. The CDR3 DNA sequence: TGTGCCAGCAGCCAGGGAGGGGTTGATGGTACGCAGTATTTT. It encodes CASSQGGVDGTQYF. V gene TRBV6-5 combines with J gene TRBJ2-3; 7 bases line up with TRBD2. The germline CDR1 and CDR2 sequences are MNHEY and SVGAGI. V shed 6 bases and J 8 bases; nucleotides not matched to a gene: 11. The CDR3 extends over 14 amino acids.

The CDR3 coding sequence is TGTGCCAGCAGCGCCCAGGGGTGGCATAATGAAAAACTGTTTTTT. It translates to CASSAQGWHNEKLFF. The chain has TRBV5-5 and TRBJ1-4, with D perhaps matching TRBD1 (6 bases). V was trimmed by 4 bases and J by 4 bases, leaving 14 bases between them. The V gene's germline CDR1 is SGHKS and CDR2 YYEKEE (reference sequence). CDR3 length equals 15 residues.

The chain employs TRBV7-9 and TRBJ2-3; the D is unclear. Looked up from germline, CDR1 is SEHNR and CDR2 is FQNEAQ (reference sequence). Trimming cost V 5 bases and J 2 bases, with 11 bases left between them. CDR3 length: 14 amino acids. For the CDR3, the DNA is TGTGCCAGCAGCGTAGAGCAGATCACAGATACGCAGTATTTT. It specifies CASSVEQITDTQYF.